Included here is one T cell receptor (beta chain) sequence, with context. The entry originates in a study of blood T cell repertoires in COVID-19. Study-wide background: The United States, Italy and Spain were the sources of the acute and convalescent COVID-19 samples. T cells, B-cell-depleted T cells, or PBMCs provided the cDNA or gDNA that served as material.

In the authors' workflow: Amplification of reference gene primers was used by the study to estimate nucleated cell counts. Assay: immunoSEQ multiplex PCR; the TCRdb copy retains only in-frame clones and omits some. That table is the source of V, J and clone size, and D and trimming were worked out from the DNA. The profile shows about 100,000 clones, around 91% of them singletons. CDR3 size: 18 residues. Trimming left V 0 bases short and J 0 bases short, with 13 bases between. Germline loops: CDR1 SGHNT, CDR2 YYREEE (reference sequence). Sequenced: peripheral blood. The J gene is TRBJ2-6, the V gene TRBV5-4; TRBD1 might be the D (6 bases). The receptor was isolated from a man younger than 30 with COVID-19, enrolled during active disease. As DNA, the CDR3 is TGTGCCAGCAGCTTGGGCAGGGGCTATAGCTCTGGGGCCAACGTCCTGACTTTC. Translating gives CASSLGRGYSSGANVLTF. The entire variable domain, with the rest obtained from reference TRBV5-4 and TRBJ2-6, is as follows: ETGVTQSPTHLIKTRGQQVTLRCSSQSGHNTVSWYQQALGQGPQFIFQYYREEENGRGNFPPRFSGLQFPNYSSELNVNALELDDSALYLCASSLGRGYSSGANVLTFGAGSRLTVL.